The 5 T cell receptor beta chains in this list originate from one sample, sequenced in a study of cytotoxic CD8 clonotypes in ibrutinib-treated CLL. The table came from immunoSEQ multiplex PCR; TCRdb's copy has only in-frame clones and leaves some out. The sample has 90,000 to 95,000 clones; roughly four fifths are singletons. Sequencing was performed on PBMCs, taken after 24 months of ibrutinib treatment. The source is a human donor with chronic lymphocytic leukemia.

The chain combines TRBV9 with TRBJ2-5; 13 nucleotides line up with TRBD2. CDR1 is SGDLS and CDR2 is YYNGEE in the germline V gene. With 4 bases clipped from V and 2 bases from J, the junction kept 11 bases outside the gene matches. The CDR3 runs 18 residues. The chain's CDR3 is CASSPLVPGLAGQETQYF. CDR3 DNA sequence: TGTGCCAGCAGCCCATTAGTACCGGGACTAGCGGGGCAAGAGACCCAGTACTTC.

J is TRBJ2-7 and V is TRBV7-9; D not resolved. CDR1 and CDR2 (germline): SEHNR, FQNEAQ (reference sequence). The CDR3 extends over 15 amino acids. Trimming pared 1 base from V and 0 bases from J, leaving 10 bases between. CDR3 in DNA: TGTGCCAGCAGCTTAGAAGACGGTAGCTCCTACGAGCAGTACTTC. This encodes CASSLEDGSSYEQYF.

This chain joins TRBV10-3 and TRBJ1-2, with TRBD1 matching over 9 bases. Germline V lookup: CDR1 ENHRY, CDR2 SYGVKD. Trimming at V came to 9 bases and at J to 3 bases, leaving 2 bases not matched to a gene. The CDR3 covers 12 residues. The CDR3 DNA is TGTGCCATTCGACAGGGGGACTATGGCTACACCTTC. Amino acid sequence: CAIRQGDYGYTF.

This clone appeared many times. The V gene is TRBV11-2, the J gene TRBJ2-1; 12 nucleotides line up with TRBD2. Germline V lookup: CDR1 SGHAT, CDR2 FQNNGV. The CDR3 is 18 residues long. Germline trimming cut 6 bases from V and 7 bases from J; bases unmatched to any gene: 16. The CDR3 DNA reads as TGTGCCAGCAGGCAGAGCCTAGTCGGACTAGCGGGACGAAATGAGCAGTTCTTC. It specifies CASRQSLVGLAGRNEQFF.

As concerns this clone: The junction shows a germline mismatch at one end, possibly a read error. This chain links TRBV5-3 with TRBJ2-2; no clear D gene. TRBV5-3 is sorted into the ORF group, with uncertain function. This CDR3 has 15 residues. In DNA, the CDR3 is TGTGCCAGCAGCTTACCACGATCGAACACCGGGGAGCTGTTTTTT. Translation gives CASSLPRSNTGELFF.